This passage covers 23 T cell receptor beta chains from one sample sequenced in a study of blood T cell repertoires in COVID-19. Clones were sequenced by immunoSEQ multiplex PCR, and TCRdb holds only the in-frame ones, with some missing. The repertoire holds under 100,000 clones, more than 80% seen once, with 13% in the top ten. The source material was peripheral blood. Receptors originate from a human donor in a cohort sampled during active COVID-19.

The chain uses TRBV7-2 and TRBJ1-2; D not certain. The CDR3 is made up of 13 amino acids. V was pared by 5 bases and J by 6 bases, with 13 bases between. Germline V CDR1 and CDR2: SGHTA, FQGNSA. In DNA, the CDR3 is TGTGCCAGCAGCCCCAGGCAAGGCAATGGCTACACCTTC. Protein product: CASSPRQGNGYTF.

This sequence joins TRBV3-1 (or the pseudogene TRBV3-2) and TRBJ2-3; TRBD1 is a possible D gene (6 bases). Germline V lookup: CDR1 LGHDT, CDR2 YNNKEL (reference sequence). Trimming cost V 4 bases and J 2 bases, with 13 bases left between them. The CDR3 has 15 residues. The CDR3 nucleotides are TGTGCCAGCAGCCCGACAGGTAGATACACAGATACGCAGTATTTT. The encoded protein is CASSPTGRYTDTQYF.

In this sample, this clone turned up once. The chain uses TRBV7-2 and TRBJ1-2; 9 bases match TRBD1. V trimming: 5 bases; J trimming: 7 bases; junction bases outside the gene matches: 8. In germline, CDR1 is SGHTA, CDR2 FQGNSA. The CDR3 covers 14 residues. Here the CDR3 reads CASSALQGAGGYTF. In nucleotides, the CDR3 is TGTGCCAGCAGCGCCTTACAGGGGGCCGGTGGCTACACCTTC.

The V call is TRBV5-1, the J call TRBJ2-7, with 10 bases fitting TRBD2. The CDR3 sequence is 14 residues long. V trimming: 6 bases; J trimming: 6 bases; junction bases outside the gene matches: 9. Germline V gene data show CDR1 as SGHRS and CDR2 as YFSETQ. In DNA form, the CDR3 reads TGCGCCAGCACAACGTCAGCGGGGGGGTCCGAGCAGTACTTC. Translating gives CASTTSAGGSEQYF.

CDR3 DNA: TGCGCCAGCAGCGAACAGAATGGTGAGTGGTTCTTC. Translation: CASSEQNGEWFF. The chain employs TRBV5-1 and TRBJ2-1; D ambiguous. The CDR3 contains 12 residues. V lost 4 bases, J lost 15 bases, and 17 bases lay in between. Per the germline V gene, CDR1 is SGHRS and CDR2 is YFSETQ.

This chain connects TRBV5-1 to TRBJ1-1, with D tentatively TRBD1 (6 bases). The CDR3 has 14 amino acids. CDR1 and CDR2 (germline): SGHRS, YFSETQ. Trimming left V 5 bases short and J 11 bases short, with 22 bases between. This CDR3 is CASRTDAGTFNAFF. CDR3 DNA sequence: TGCGCCAGCAGAACAGACGCCGGGACATTTAACGCTTTCTTT. Drawing the rest from reference TRBV5-1 and TRBJ1-1, the complete variable domain is KAGVTQTPRYLIKTRGQQVTLSCSPISGHRSVSWYQQTPGQGLQFLFEYFSETQRNKGNFPGRFSGRQFSNSRSEMNVSTLELGDSALYLCASRTDAGTFNAFFGQGTRLTVV.

This clone was recorded a few times. V gene TRBV6-2 or TRBV6-3 combines with J gene TRBJ1-2; D remains unclear. The CDR3 spans 14 residues. Germline V gene sequence: CDR1 MNHEY, CDR2 SVGEGT. The germline V and J ends were trimmed by 5 bases and 4 bases, with 14 bases remaining between them. CDR3 protein: CASSPPGRLYGYTF. The CDR3 region has the DNA TGTGCCAGCAGTCCCCCCGGGAGACTCTATGGCTACACCTTC.

This clone was recorded a few times. The J gene is TRBJ2-2, the V gene TRBV24-1; TRBD1 aligns across 7 bases. Germline CDR1 and CDR2: KGHDR and SFDVKD. The CDR3 runs to 17 residues. Trimming removed 1 base from V and 1 base from J; junction bases left unmatched: 5. CDR3 amino acids: CATSDFQGGRNTGELFF. CDR3 in DNA: TGTGCCACCAGTGATTTTCAAGGGGGCCGGAACACCGGGGAGCTGTTTTTT.

The chain links TRBV6-5 to TRBJ2-1, with TRBD2 as a possible D gene (7 bases). The CDR3 is made up of 16 amino acids. CDR1 and CDR2 (germline): MNHEY, SVGAGI. V was trimmed by 2 bases and J by 5 bases, leaving 16 bases between them. Here the CDR3 DNA reads TGTGCCAGCAGTTACAGGGTTGCGGGGGCCGACAATGAGCAGTTCTTC. Amino acid sequence: CASSYRVAGADNEQFF.

The CDR3 sequence is CASKVGASYGYTF. CDR3 in DNA: TGTGCCAGCAAGGTGGGGGCAAGCTATGGCTACACCTTC. The chain links TRBV19 to TRBJ1-2, with D possibly matching TRBD1 (6 bases). Germline CDR1 is LNHDA and CDR2 is SQIVND (reference sequence). This CDR3 is 13 amino acids long. V lost 9 bases and J lost 4, with 15 bases in between.

V gene TRBV5-6 combines with J gene TRBJ2-3, with a possible D match to TRBD1 (6 bases). The CDR3 consists of 16 residues. The V end was cut by 4 bases, the J end by 6 bases, with 21 bases between. CDR1 is SGHDT and CDR2 is YYEEEE in the germline V gene. The CDR3 here is CASSPTGLGPGDTQYF. The CDR3 DNA reads as TGTGCCAGCAGCCCTACAGGGTTGGGGCCGGGGGATACGCAGTATTTT.

The chain carries TRBV28 and TRBJ2-5; maybe TRBD1 (5 bases). This CDR3 region has 13 residues. The V end lost 6 bases, the J end lost 3 bases, and 11 bases lay between the germline ends. Germline-derived CDR1 and CDR2 are MDHEN and SYDVKM. CDR3 protein: CASSLAGKETQYF. The DNA of the CDR3 is TGTGCCAGCAGCCTCGCAGGGAAAGAGACCCAGTACTTC.

In its sample, this clone was seen once. Within the sample, other DNA sequences also encode this same CDR3. Here the CDR3 reads CASKGQGDSPLHF. CDR3 nucleotides: TGTGCCAGCAAAGGACAGGGGGATTCACCCCTCCACTTT. The V gene is TRBV25-1, the J gene TRBJ1-6; 10 positions match TRBD1. This CDR3 has 13 amino acids. V lost 7 bases, J lost 8 bases, and 2 bases stayed unmatched. Looked up from germline, CDR1 is MGHDK and CDR2 is SYGVNS.

The chain combines TRBV7-2 with TRBJ1-5, with D unclear. Germline V CDR1 and CDR2: SGHTA, FQGNSA. Trimming removed 3 bases from V and 4 bases from J, with 7 bases in between. The CDR3 runs to 13 residues. CDR3 amino acids: CASSFRQNQPQHF. CDR3 nucleotide sequence: TGTGCCAGCAGCTTCAGGCAGAATCAGCCCCAGCATTTT. The variable domain in full, completed from reference TRBV7-2 and TRBJ1-5, reads GAGVSQSPSNKVTEKGKDVELRCDPISGHTALYWYRQSLGQGLEFLIYFQGNSAPDKSGLPSDRFSAERTGGSVSTLTIQRTQQEDSAVYLCASSFRQNQPQHFGDGTRLSIL.

The rearrangement uses TRBV5-8 and TRBJ2-2; 8 nucleotides align to TRBD2. The CDR3 contains 16 residues. J was trimmed by 0 bases and V by 3 bases; bases with no gene match: 4. Germline V CDR1 and CDR2: SGHTS, YDEGEE. DNA for the CDR3: TGTGCCAGCAGCTACCTGCGGGGGGCGAACACCGGGGAGCTGTTTTTT. Amino acids: CASSYLRGANTGELFF.

The chain couples TRBV6-5 to TRBJ1-5, with 9 nucleotides matching TRBD1. V lost 6 bases, J lost 1 base, and 4 bases stayed unmatched. This CDR3 is 15 amino acids long. Germline V gene data show CDR1 as MNHEY and CDR2 as SVGAGI. The CDR3 DNA reads as TGTGCCAGCAGACAGGGGGCCCTAAGCAATCAGCCCCAGCATTTT. It specifies CASRQGALSNQPQHF.

V is TRBV5-1 and J is TRBJ2-1, with 7 bases matching TRBD2. Germline lookup yields CDR1 SGHRS and CDR2 YFSETQ. Unmatched junction bases numbered 3, after V lost 1 base and J lost 5 bases. CDR3 length: 14 amino acids. DNA of the CDR3: TGCGCCAGCAGCTTGAGCGGGGCGAACAATGAGCAGTTCTTC. This codes for CASSLSGANNEQFF.

This clone is a singleton in its sample. This sample also contains other DNA sequences that code for the same CDR3. V usage is TRBV6-5 and J usage is TRBJ1-1, with a possible D match to TRBD1 (5 bases). The CDR3 covers 14 residues. Deletions cut 2 bases from V and 1 base from J, with 8 bases between. The germline gives CDR1 MNHEY, CDR2 SVGAGI. The CDR3 protein is CASSYGQGNTEAFF. The CDR3 DNA is TGTGCCAGCAGTTACGGTCAGGGGAACACTGAAGCTTTCTTT.

J is TRBJ1-1 and V is TRBV5-1; 7 bases fit TRBD1. V gave up 1 base and J gave up 1 base; unmatched junction bases: 4. CDR3 length: 15 residues. Germline V gene sequence: CDR1 SGHRS, CDR2 YFSETQ. CDR3 bases: TGCGCCAGCAGCTTGAGACAGGGCGGGAACACTGAAGCTTTCTTT. This gives the protein CASSLRQGGNTEAFF. Supplemented by reference TRBV5-1 and TRBJ1-1, the full variable domain reads KAGVTQTPRYLIKTRGQQVTLSCSPISGHRSVSWYQQTPGQGLQFLFEYFSETQRNKGNFPGRFSGRQFSNSRSEMNVSTLELGDSALYLCASSLRQGGNTEAFFGQGTRLTVV.

The chain combines TRBV2 with TRBJ2-1, with 9 bases lining up with TRBD2. Looked up from germline, CDR1 is SNHLY and CDR2 is FYNNEI. The CDR3 spans 14 residues. Germline trimming cut 7 bases from V and 9 bases from J; bases unmatched to any gene: 10. The CDR3 coding sequence is TGTGCCAGCACCGACCAACTAGCGGGCTCTGAGCAGTTCTTC. Translation: CASTDQLAGSEQFF. The full variable domain, completed using reference TRBV2 and TRBJ2-1, is EPEVTQTPSHQVTQMGQEVILRCVPISNHLYFYWYRQILGQKVEFLVSFYNNEISEKSEIFDDQFSVERPDGSNFTLKIRSTKLEDSAMYFCASTDQLAGSEQFFGPGTRLTVL.

This clone was observed at least ten times. The chain employs TRBV6-4 and TRBJ1-1, with 8 bases aligning to TRBD1. The CDR3 consists of 15 residues. With V trimmed by 3 bases and J by 1 base, 4 bases remained unmatched. The germline CDR1 and CDR2 sequences are MRHNA and SNTAGT. The chain's CDR3 is CASSDTGTGNTEAFF. The CDR3 bases are TGTGCCAGCAGTGATACCGGGACAGGGAACACTGAAGCTTTCTTT.

This clone was recorded a few times. The chain links TRBV19 to TRBJ1-5; 8 nucleotides line up with TRBD1. With 4 bases clipped from V and 2 bases from J, the junction kept 4 bases outside the gene matches. The CDR3 length is 15 residues. Germline loops: CDR1 LNHDA, CDR2 SQIVND (reference sequence). The chain's CDR3 is CASSTGGAGNQPQHF. CDR3 nucleotide sequence: TGTGCCAGTAGTACAGGGGGCGCGGGCAATCAGCCCCAGCATTTT. The full variable domain, completed using reference TRBV19 and TRBJ1-5, is DGGITQSPKYLFRKEGQNVTLSCEQNLNHDAMYWYRQDPGQGLRLIYYSQIVNDFQKGDIAEGYSVSREKKESFPLTVTSAQKNPTAFYLCASSTGGAGNQPQHFGDGTRLSIL.

This chain joins TRBV4-2 and TRBJ1-3; TRBD1 is a possible D gene (6 bases). The V and J ends lost 0 bases and 4 bases respectively, with 10 bases between them. There are 15 residues in the CDR3. The germline CDR1 and CDR2 sequences are LGHNA and YNFKEQ. CDR3: CASSQDGGEGNTIYF. CDR3 DNA sequence: TGTGCCAGCAGCCAAGATGGGGGCGAAGGAAACACCATATATTTT.